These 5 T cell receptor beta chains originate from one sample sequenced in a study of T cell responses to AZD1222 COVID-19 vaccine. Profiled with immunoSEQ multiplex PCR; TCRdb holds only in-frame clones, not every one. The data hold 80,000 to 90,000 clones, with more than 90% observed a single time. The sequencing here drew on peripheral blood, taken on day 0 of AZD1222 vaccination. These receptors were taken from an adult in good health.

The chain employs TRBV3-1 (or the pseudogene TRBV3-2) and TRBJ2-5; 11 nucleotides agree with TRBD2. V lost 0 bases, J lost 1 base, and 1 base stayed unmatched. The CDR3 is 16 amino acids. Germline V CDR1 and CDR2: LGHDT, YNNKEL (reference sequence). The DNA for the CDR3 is TGTGCCAGCAGCCAAGAGCTAGCGGGGGGCCAAGAGACCCAGTACTTC. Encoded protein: CASSQELAGGQETQYF.

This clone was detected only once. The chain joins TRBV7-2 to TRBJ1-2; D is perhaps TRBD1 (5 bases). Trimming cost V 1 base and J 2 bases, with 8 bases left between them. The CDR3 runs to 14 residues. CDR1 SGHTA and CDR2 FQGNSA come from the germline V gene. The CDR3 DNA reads TGTGCCAGCAGCTTAGACAGGATAAACTATGGCTACACCTTC. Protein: CASSLDRINYGYTF.

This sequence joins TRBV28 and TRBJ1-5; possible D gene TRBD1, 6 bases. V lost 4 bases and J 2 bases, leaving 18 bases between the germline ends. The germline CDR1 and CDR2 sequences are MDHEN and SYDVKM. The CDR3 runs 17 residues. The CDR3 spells CASSSVAGGGGNQPQHF. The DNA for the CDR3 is TGTGCCAGCAGTTCGGTAGCCGGGGGCGGGGGCAATCAGCCCCAGCATTTT.

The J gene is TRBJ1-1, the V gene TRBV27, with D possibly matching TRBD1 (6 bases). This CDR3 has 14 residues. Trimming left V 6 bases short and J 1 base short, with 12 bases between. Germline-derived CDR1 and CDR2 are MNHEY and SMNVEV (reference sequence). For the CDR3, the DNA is TGTGCCAGCAGCGAGACAGGACCGAACACTGAAGCTTTCTTT. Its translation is CASSETGPNTEAFF.

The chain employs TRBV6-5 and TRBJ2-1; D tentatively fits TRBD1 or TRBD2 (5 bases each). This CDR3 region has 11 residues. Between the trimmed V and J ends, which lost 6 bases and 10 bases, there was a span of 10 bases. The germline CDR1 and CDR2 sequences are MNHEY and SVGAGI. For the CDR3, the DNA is TGTGCCAGCAGAGCCGGGGACGAGCAGTTCTTC. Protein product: CASRAGDEQFF.